This TCR beta chain stems from a study of CD8 T cells in ankylosing spondylitis. Study findings and constraints: Blood of patients with ankylosing spondylitis appeared to be characterized by a TCR beta motif of eight highly homologous variants.

TCRdb independently ran MiXCR on the 5' RACE reads; one entry per CDR3 protein. The top ten clones hold 9.5% to 15% of a sample with some 130,000 distinct CDR3 sequences, about 7% of them seen once. Notes on this clonotype: The antigen remains undetermined.

CDR3 length equals 14 residues. V was pared by 5 bases and J by 2 bases, with 3 bases of the junction left unmatched. The germline gives CDR1 DFQATT, CDR2 SNEGSKA (reference sequence). The sample consisted of blood, either unsorted or a sorted T cell fraction (not recorded which). V and J are TRBV20-1 and TRBJ2-6; TRBD1 matches at 7 bases. This TCR was sampled from a female donor with ankylosing spondylitis or in good health (not recorded which). The CDR3 DNA reads as TGCAGTGCTGTAGACAGGGCTGGGGCCAACGTCCTGACTTTC. Its protein is CSAVDRAGANVLTF.